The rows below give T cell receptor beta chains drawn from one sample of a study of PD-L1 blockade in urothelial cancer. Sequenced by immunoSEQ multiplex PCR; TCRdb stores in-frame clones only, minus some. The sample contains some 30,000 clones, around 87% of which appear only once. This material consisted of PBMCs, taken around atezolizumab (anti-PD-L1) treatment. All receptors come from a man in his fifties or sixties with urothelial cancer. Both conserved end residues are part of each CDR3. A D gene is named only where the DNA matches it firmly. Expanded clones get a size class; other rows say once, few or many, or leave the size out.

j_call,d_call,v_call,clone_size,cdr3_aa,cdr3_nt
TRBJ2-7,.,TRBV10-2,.,CASRQGRDEQYF,TGCGCCAGCAGGCAGGGTCGGGACGAGCAGTACTTC
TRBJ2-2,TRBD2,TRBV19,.,CASSGPRLAGGQWARGELFF,TGTGCCAGTAGTGGGCCCCGACTAGCGGGGGGGCAATGGGCGCGCGGGGAGCTGTTTTTT
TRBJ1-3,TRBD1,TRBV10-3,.,CAIRVTTGGTGNTIYF,TGTGCCATCAGGGTCACGACAGGGGGCACTGGAAACACCATATATTTT
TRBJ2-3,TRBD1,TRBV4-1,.,CASSQGTGGGSDTQYF,TGCGCCAGCAGCCAAGGCACAGGGGGAGGATCGGATACGCAGTATTTT
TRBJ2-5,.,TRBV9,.,CASSVEGRAGASQETQYF,TGTGCCAGCAGCGTAGAGGGGAGGGCAGGGGCCTCCCAAGAGACCCAGTACTTC
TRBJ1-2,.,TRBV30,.,CAWSPPSSGYGYTF,TGTGCCTGGAGTCCTCCTTCTTCAGGGTATGGCTACACCTTC
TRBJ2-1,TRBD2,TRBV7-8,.,CASSLGGAGGLNEQFF,TGTGCCAGCAGCTTAGGAGGAGCGGGGGGGCTCAATGAGCAGTTCTTC
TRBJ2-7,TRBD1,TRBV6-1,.,CASSSHRGSYEQYF,TGTGCCAGCAGTTCCCACAGGGGCTCCTACGAGCAGTACTTC
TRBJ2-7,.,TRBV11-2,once,CASRGSLYEQYF,TGTGCCAGCCGGGGGTCCCTCTACGAGCAGTACTTC
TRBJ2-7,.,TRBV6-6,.,CASSRGTFTSSYEQYF,TGTGCCAGCAGTCGCGGGACTTTTACAAGCTCCTACGAGCAGTACTTC
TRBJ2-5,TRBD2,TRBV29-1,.,CSVEGLAGAGETQYF,TGCAGCGTTGAAGGACTAGCGGGAGCCGGAGAGACCCAGTACTTC
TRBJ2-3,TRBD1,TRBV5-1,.,CASSSPGQPTDTQYF,TGCGCCAGCAGCTCCCCGGGACAGCCCACAGATACGCAGTATTTT
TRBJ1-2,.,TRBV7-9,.,CAITPRGLTGNGYTF,TGTGCCATCACCCCTAGGGGCCTGACAGGCAATGGCTACACCTTC
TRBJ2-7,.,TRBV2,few,CASRSSYEQYF,TGTGCCAGCAGGAGCTCCTACGAGCAGTACTTC
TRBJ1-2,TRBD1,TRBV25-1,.,CASSQVEAGGGGYTF,TGTGCCAGCAGCCAGGTCGAGGCAGGGGGCGGTGGCTACACCTTC
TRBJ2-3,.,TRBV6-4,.,CASSRDKSTDTQYF,TGTGCCAGCAGTCGGGACAAAAGCACAGATACGCAGTATTTT
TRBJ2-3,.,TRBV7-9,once,CASSLEGNTDTQYF,TGTGCCAGCAGCTTAGAGGGGAACACAGATACGCAGTATTTT
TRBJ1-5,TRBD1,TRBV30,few,CAWSRWTGDHQPQHF,TGTGCCTGGAGTCGCTGGACAGGGGACCATCAGCCCCAGCATTTT
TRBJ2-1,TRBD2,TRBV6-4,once,CASSVVAGGLNEQFF,TGTGCCAGCAGTGTGGTAGCGGGAGGGTTGAATGAGCAGTTCTTC
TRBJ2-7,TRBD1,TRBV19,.,CASSMRTGDIYEQYF,TGTGCCAGTAGTATGAGGACAGGGGATATCTACGAGCAGTACTTC
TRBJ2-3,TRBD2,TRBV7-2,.,CASSLGTRGSDTQYF,TGTGCCAGCAGCTTAGGGACTAGAGGTTCAGATACGCAGTATTTT
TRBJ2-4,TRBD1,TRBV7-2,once,CASSSPGQGSKNIQYF,TGTGCCAGCAGCTCCCCGGGACAGGGTTCCAAAAACATTCAGTACTTC
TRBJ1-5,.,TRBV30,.,CAWSGTDNQPQHF,TGTGCCTGGAGTGGGACAGATAATCAGCCCCAGCATTTT
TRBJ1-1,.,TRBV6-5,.,CASSYYPGGTEAFF,TGTGCCAGCAGTTACTACCCGGGGGGCACTGAAGCTTTCTTT
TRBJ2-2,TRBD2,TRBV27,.,CASSLLGLAGYTGELFF,TGTGCCAGCAGTTTATTGGGACTAGCGGGGTACACCGGGGAGCTGTTTTTT